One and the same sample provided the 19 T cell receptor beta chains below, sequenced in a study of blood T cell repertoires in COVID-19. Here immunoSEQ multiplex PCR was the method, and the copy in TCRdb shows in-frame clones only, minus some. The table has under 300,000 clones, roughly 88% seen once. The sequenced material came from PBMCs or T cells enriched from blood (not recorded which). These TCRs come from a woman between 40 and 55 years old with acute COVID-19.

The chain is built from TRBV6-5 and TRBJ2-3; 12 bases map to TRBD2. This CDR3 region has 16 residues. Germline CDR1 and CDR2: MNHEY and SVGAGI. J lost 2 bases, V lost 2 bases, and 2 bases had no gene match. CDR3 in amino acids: CASSYASGGATDTQYF. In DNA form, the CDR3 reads TGTGCCAGCAGTTACGCTAGCGGGGGGGCCACAGATACGCAGTATTTT.

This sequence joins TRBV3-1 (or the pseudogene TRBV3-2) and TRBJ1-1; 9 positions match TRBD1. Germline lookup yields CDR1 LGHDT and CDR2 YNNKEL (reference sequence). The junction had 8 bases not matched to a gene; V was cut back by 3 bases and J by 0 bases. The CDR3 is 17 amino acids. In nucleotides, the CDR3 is TGTGCCAGCAGCCACACAGGGGGCTCATACATGAACACTGAAGCTTTCTTT. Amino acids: CASSHTGGSYMNTEAFF.

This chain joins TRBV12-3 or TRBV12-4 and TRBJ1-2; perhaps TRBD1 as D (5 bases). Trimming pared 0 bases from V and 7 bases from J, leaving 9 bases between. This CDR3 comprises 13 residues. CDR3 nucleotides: TGTGCCAGCAGTTTAGCGACCGGGGGTGGCTACACCTTC. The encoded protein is CASSLATGGGYTF.

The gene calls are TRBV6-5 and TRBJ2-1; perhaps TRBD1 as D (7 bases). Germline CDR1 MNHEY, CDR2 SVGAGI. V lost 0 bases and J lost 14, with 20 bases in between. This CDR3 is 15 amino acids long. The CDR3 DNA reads TGTGCCAGCAGTTACTCGAGCAGGGGGACTGGAAAAGAGTTCTTC. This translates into CASSYSSRGTGKEFF.

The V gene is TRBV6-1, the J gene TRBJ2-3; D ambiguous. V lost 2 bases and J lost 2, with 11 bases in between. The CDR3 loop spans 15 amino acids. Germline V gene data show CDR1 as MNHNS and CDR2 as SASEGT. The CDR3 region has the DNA TGTGCCAGCAGTGAACTACAGCCCCTCACAGATACGCAGTATTTT. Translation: CASSELQPLTDTQYF.

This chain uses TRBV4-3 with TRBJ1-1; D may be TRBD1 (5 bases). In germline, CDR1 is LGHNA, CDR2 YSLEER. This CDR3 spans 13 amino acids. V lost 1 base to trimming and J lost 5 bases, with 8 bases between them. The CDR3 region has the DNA TGCGCCAGCAGCCAAGTCGGGGGAACTGAAGCTTTCTTT. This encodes CASSQVGGTEAFF.

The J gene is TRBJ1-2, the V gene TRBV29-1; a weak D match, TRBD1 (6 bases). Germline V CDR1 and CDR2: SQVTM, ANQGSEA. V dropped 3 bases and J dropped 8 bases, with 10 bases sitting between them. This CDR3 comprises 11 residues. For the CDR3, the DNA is TGCAGCGTTGACCGGGGGGCGGGCTACACCTTC. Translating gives CSVDRGAGYTF.

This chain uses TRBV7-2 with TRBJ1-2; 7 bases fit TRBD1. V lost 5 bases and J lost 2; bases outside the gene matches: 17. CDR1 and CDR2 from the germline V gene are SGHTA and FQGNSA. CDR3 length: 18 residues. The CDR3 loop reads CASSGGVDGTANNYGYTF. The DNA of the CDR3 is TGTGCCAGCAGCGGCGGCGTCGACGGGACAGCTAACAACTATGGCTACACCTTC.

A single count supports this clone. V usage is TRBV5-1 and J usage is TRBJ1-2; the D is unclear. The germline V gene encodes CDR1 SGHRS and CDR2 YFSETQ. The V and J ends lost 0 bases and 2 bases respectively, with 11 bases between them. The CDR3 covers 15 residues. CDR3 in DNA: TGCGCCAGCAGCTTGGGAGAAGTATACAACTATGGCTACACCTTC. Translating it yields CASSLGEVYNYGYTF. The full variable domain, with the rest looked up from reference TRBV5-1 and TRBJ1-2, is KAGVTQTPRYLIKTRGQQVTLSCSPISGHRSVSWYQQTPGQGLQFLFEYFSETQRNKGNFPGRFSGRQFSNSRSEMNVSTLELGDSALYLCASSLGEVYNYGYTFGSGTRLTVV.

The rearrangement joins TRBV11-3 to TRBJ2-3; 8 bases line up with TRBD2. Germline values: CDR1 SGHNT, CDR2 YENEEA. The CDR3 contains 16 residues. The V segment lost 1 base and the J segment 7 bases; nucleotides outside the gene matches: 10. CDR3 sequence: CASSLAEGLAINTQYF. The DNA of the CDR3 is TGTGCCAGCAGCTTAGCCGAAGGACTAGCTATAAATACGCAGTATTTT.

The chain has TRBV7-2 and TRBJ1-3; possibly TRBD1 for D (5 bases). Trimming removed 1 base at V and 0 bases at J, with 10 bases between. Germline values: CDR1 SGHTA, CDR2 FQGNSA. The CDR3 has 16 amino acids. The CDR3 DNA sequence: TGTGCCAGCAGCTTAGAGTCGGGGGTCTCTGGAAACACCATATATTTT. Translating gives CASSLESGVSGNTIYF.

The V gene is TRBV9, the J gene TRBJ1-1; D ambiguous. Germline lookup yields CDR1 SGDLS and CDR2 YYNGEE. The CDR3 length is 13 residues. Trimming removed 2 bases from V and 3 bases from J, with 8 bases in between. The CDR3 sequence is CASSVDGYTEAFF. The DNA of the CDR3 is TGTGCCAGCAGCGTCGACGGGTACACTGAAGCTTTCTTT.

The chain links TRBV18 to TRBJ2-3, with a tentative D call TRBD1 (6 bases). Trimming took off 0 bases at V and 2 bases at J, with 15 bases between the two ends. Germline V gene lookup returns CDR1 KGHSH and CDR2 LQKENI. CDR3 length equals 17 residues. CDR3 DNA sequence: TGTGCCAGCTCACCACCTGCCAGGCCAGGGGCCACAGATACGCAGTATTTT. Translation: CASSPPARPGATDTQYF.

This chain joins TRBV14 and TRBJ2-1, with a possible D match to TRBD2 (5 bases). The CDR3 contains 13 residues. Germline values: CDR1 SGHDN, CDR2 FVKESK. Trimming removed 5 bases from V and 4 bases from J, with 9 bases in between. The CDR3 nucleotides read TGTGCCAGCAGCGACTATCTATACAATGAGCAGTTCTTC. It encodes CASSDYLYNEQFF.

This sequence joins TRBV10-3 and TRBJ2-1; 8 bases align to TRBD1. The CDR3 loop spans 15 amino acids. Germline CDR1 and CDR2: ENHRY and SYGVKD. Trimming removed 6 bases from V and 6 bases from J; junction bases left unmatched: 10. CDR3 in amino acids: CAIRDRGQGTNEQFF. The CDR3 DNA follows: TGTGCCATCAGGGACCGCGGACAGGGTACCAATGAGCAGTTCTTC.

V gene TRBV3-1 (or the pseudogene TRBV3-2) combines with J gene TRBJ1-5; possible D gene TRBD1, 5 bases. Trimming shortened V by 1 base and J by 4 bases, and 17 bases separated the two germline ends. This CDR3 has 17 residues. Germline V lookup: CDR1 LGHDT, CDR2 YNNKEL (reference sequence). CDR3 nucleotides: TGTGCCAGCAGCCAAGGAGTGCGCTCCGGGGGGAATCAGCCCCAGCATTTT. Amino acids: CASSQGVRSGGNQPQHF.

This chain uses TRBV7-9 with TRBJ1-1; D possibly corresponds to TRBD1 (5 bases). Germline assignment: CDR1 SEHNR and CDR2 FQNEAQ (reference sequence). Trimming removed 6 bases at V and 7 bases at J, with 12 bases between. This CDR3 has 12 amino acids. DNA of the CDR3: TGTGCCAGCAGTTTCGACAGCGATGAAGCTTTCTTT. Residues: CASSFDSDEAFF.

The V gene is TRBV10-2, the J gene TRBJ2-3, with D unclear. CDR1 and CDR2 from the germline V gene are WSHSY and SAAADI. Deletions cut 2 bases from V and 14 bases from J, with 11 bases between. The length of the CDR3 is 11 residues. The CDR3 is CASSEALVLYF. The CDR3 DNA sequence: TGCGCCAGCAGTGAGGCCCTAGTTCTGTATTTT.

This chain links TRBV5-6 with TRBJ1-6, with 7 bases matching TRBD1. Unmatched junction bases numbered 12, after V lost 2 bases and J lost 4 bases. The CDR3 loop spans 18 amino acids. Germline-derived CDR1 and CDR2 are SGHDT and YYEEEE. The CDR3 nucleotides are TGTGCCAGCAGCTTTCGGACAGGCAGAGCCTATTATAATTCACCCCTCCACTTT. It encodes CASSFRTGRAYYNSPLHF.